The clone carrying this TCR beta chain showed up just a few times. Germline assignment: CDR1 SGHTA and CDR2 FQGTGA. Trimming shortened V by 8 bases and J by 3 bases, and 11 bases separated the two germline ends. There are 14 residues in the CDR3. The data stem from a study of T cells in Graves' hyperthyroidism and ophthalmopathy. Researchers amplified the TCR beta CDR3 regions from RNA transcripts. The HTBI primer set was used in a first-round RT-PCR of the TCR CDR3. Each CDR3 protein gets one entry after TCRdb re-called the multiplex PCR reads with MiXCR. The profile covers 400,000 to 500,000 distinct CDR3 sequences, with around 15% appearing a single time and 5.3% taken by the ten largest.

This clonotype was sampled from a woman aged 18-35 years with Graves' hyperthyroidism. This sequence joins TRBV7-3 and TRBJ2-6; D unresolved. Sequencing input: blood. The CDR3 loop is CASGTFGGANVLTF. The CDR3 bases are TGTGCCAGCGGTACATTCGGTGGGGCCAACGTCCTGACTTTC.